Following are 19 T cell receptor beta chains from one sample sequenced in a study of cytomegalovirus exposure and HLA in healthy donors. PCR primers comprised 60 Vbeta and 13 Jbeta primers. Profiled with immunoSEQ multiplex PCR; TCRdb holds only in-frame clones, not every one. The table lists around 57,000 clones, with 9.5% to 11% in the top ten. Material: PBMCs. These TCRs come from a woman in her 50s in good health and CMV-seropositive.

The V call is TRBV7-8, the J call TRBJ2-7; D is uncertain. Germline lookup yields CDR1 SGHVS and CDR2 FQNEAQ. This CDR3 is built from 16 residues. With 0 bases removed from V and 0 bases from J, the gap between germline ends came to 12 bases. CDR3 sequence reads: CASSLAPRSSSYEQYF. The DNA for the CDR3 is TGTGCCAGCAGCTTAGCCCCCAGGTCCAGCTCCTACGAGCAGTACTTC.

The chain combines TRBV6-5 with TRBJ1-6; D possibly corresponds to TRBD1 (5 bases). Germline-derived CDR1 and CDR2 are MNHEY and SVGAGI. The CDR3 runs to 15 residues. Trimming stripped 4 bases from V and 0 bases from J, with 7 bases between. CDR3 nucleotides: TGTGCCAGCAGTTTGGGGGGCTCCTATAATTCACCCCTCCACTTT. It is translated as CASSLGGSYNSPLHF.

The V and J genes are TRBV7-9 and TRBJ2-7, with TRBD1 as a possible D gene (5 bases). V was cut by 5 bases and J by 5 bases, with 16 bases left in between. Germline values: CDR1 SEHNR, CDR2 FQNEAQ (reference sequence). The CDR3 covers 14 residues. The CDR3 loop is CASSLNFRTNEQYF. The CDR3 nucleotides read TGTGCCAGCAGCCTCAACTTTCGGACAAACGAGCAGTACTTC.

The chain links TRBV6-6 to TRBJ2-1; the match to TRBD2 covers 7 bases. This CDR3 is 14 amino acids long. V gave up 4 bases and J gave up 4 bases; unmatched junction bases: 4. Looked up from germline, CDR1 is MNHNY and CDR2 is SVGAGI (reference sequence). The CDR3 DNA is TGTGCCAGCAGTTCCCGGACTAGTTACAATGAGCAGTTCTTC. This translates into CASSSRTSYNEQFF.

The chain uses TRBV4-2 and TRBJ2-3; 8 nucleotides match TRBD2. This CDR3 spans 15 amino acids. The V and J ends lost 4 bases and 2 bases, in that order; junction bases with no gene match: 5. CDR1 and CDR2 (germline): LGHNA, YNFKEQ. The chain's CDR3 is CASSLERGTTDTQYF. The CDR3 bases are TGTGCCAGCAGCCTCGAGCGGGGGACCACAGATACGCAGTATTTT.

This chain links TRBV5-1 with TRBJ2-1; 7 nucleotides agree with TRBD1. With V trimmed by 6 bases and J by 5 bases, 8 bases remained unmatched. In germline, CDR1 is SGHRS, CDR2 YFSETQ. The CDR3 consists of 14 residues. This chain's CDR3 is CASKGQTSNNEQFF. CDR3 coding DNA: TGCGCCAGCAAGGGACAGACGAGCAACAATGAGCAGTTCTTC. Filled out from reference TRBV5-1 and TRBJ2-1, the complete variable domain reads KAGVTQTPRYLIKTRGQQVTLSCSPISGHRSVSWYQQTPGQGLQFLFEYFSETQRNKGNFPGRFSGRQFSNSRSEMNVSTLELGDSALYLCASKGQTSNNEQFFGPGTRLTVL.

The V and J genes are TRBV7-6 and TRBJ1-5, with D possibly being TRBD1 (6 bases). Trimming took 3 bases from V and 2 from J, leaving 8 bases between them. The V gene's germline CDR1 is SGHVS and CDR2 FNYEAQ. The CDR3 has 14 residues. This CDR3 is CASSLGAGNQPQHF. The DNA for the CDR3 is TGTGCCAGCAGCTTGGGGGCAGGCAATCAGCCCCAGCATTTT.

The chain recombines TRBV7-9 with TRBJ2-7, with 7 bases identical to TRBD2. This CDR3 contains 13 residues. V was clipped by 5 bases and J by 4 bases; unmatched bases: 5. CDR1 is SEHNR and CDR2 is FQNEAQ in the germline V gene (reference sequence). In DNA, the CDR3 is TGTGCCAGCAGCCCCGGGACTATGTACGAGCAGTACTTC. The encoded protein is CASSPGTMYEQYF.

This sequence joins TRBV15 and TRBJ1-5; D is ambiguous. The length of the CDR3 is 12 residues. Germline CDR1 is LNHNV and CDR2 is YYDKDF (reference sequence). V was clipped by 5 bases and J by 7 bases, with 9 bases between them. In DNA, the CDR3 is TGTGCCACCAGCCGGGGATCGCAGCCCCAGCATTTT. Its translation is CATSRGSQPQHF.

V gene TRBV5-1 combines with J gene TRBJ2-6, with a weak D call TRBD2 (5 bases). V lost 0 bases, J lost 11 bases, and 9 bases lay in between. Germline loops: CDR1 SGHRS, CDR2 YFSETQ. The CDR3 extends over 13 amino acids. The CDR3 sequence is CASSLGKGDVLTF. The CDR3 nucleotides are TGCGCCAGCAGCTTGGGGAAGGGAGACGTCCTGACTTTC.

The chain employs TRBV27 and TRBJ1-1; no clear D. V gave up 6 bases and J gave up 3 bases, with 14 bases separating them. The CDR3 contains 14 residues. Per the germline V gene, CDR1 is MNHEY and CDR2 is SMNVEV (reference sequence). CDR3 sequence (DNA): TGTGCCAGCAGCCTGCCGGGTTCCGACACTGAAGCTTTCTTT. Protein sequence: CASSLPGSDTEAFF.

This chain uses TRBV4-1 with TRBJ2-7, with 14 bases identical to TRBD2. The V gene end was trimmed by 2 bases and the J gene end by 1 base; junction bases not matched to a gene: 10. This CDR3 region has 19 residues. Germline CDR1 MGHRA, CDR2 YSYEKL. The CDR3 is CASSQPPGLAGARSYEQYF. The CDR3 DNA reads as TGCGCCAGCAGCCAACCCCCGGGACTAGCGGGAGCTCGGTCCTACGAGCAGTACTTC.

The chain employs TRBV7-2 and TRBJ2-1, with D perhaps matching TRBD2 (5 bases). V dropped 1 base and J dropped 0 bases, with 13 bases sitting between them. Germline CDR1 SGHTA, CDR2 FQGNSA. This CDR3 region has 17 residues. CDR3 DNA sequence: TGTGCCAGCAGCTTAGGCCCCCCAGCGGACTCCTACAATGAGCAGTTCTTC. Protein sequence: CASSLGPPADSYNEQFF.

J is TRBJ2-5 and V is TRBV6-5; a possible D gene is TRBD2 (5 bases). The CDR3 sequence is 11 residues long. V was cut by 6 bases and J by 6 bases, with 8 bases left in between. Germline V CDR1 and CDR2: MNHEY, SVGAGI. CDR3 DNA: TGTGCCAGCAGCCCCGGGAAGACCCAGTACTTC. Translating gives CASSPGKTQYF.

A remark on this clone: The same CDR3 arises from other DNA sequences in this sample as well. The V and J genes are TRBV9 and TRBJ1-3; 7 positions agree with TRBD1. The CDR3 covers 14 residues. The V segment lost 3 bases and the J segment 0 bases; nucleotides outside the gene matches: 0. CDR1 is SGDLS and CDR2 is YYNGEE in the germline V gene. This chain's CDR3 is CASSAGGSGNTIYF. CDR3 sequence (DNA): TGTGCCAGCAGCGCAGGGGGCTCTGGAAACACCATATATTTT.

The chain recombines TRBV29-1 with TRBJ1-1; TRBD1 is a possible D gene (5 bases). The CDR3 length is 12 residues. Germline CDR1 is SQVTM and CDR2 is ANQGSEA. V was shortened by 1 base and J by 11 bases, with 14 bases between the two germline ends. Written as DNA, the CDR3 is TGCAGCGTTGAAGGGGGGGGTAGAGTGGCTTTCTTT. This sequence encodes CSVEGGGRVAFF.

V usage is TRBV11-2 and J usage is TRBJ2-7; weak D call: TRBD1 (6 bases). V was cut by 0 bases and J by 0 bases, with 6 bases left in between. The germline V gene encodes CDR1 SGHAT and CDR2 FQNNGV. The CDR3 spans 14 residues. CDR3 protein: CASSLEQGSYEQYF. The CDR3 coding sequence is TGTGCCAGCAGCTTAGAACAGGGCTCCTACGAGCAGTACTTC.

The V and J genes are TRBV19 and TRBJ2-7, with 14 bases matching TRBD2. The CDR3 has 14 amino acids. After removal of 5 bases from V and 5 bases from J, the junction contained 2 bases not matched to a gene. Germline lookup yields CDR1 LNHDA and CDR2 SQIVND (reference sequence). For the CDR3, the DNA is TGTGCCAGTAGTGCGGGACTAGCGGGAGACGAGCAGTACTTC. This gives the protein CASSAGLAGDEQYF.

V gene TRBV27 combines with J gene TRBJ1-2, with TRBD1 as a possible D gene (5 bases). The CDR3 runs 17 residues. V shed 5 bases and J shed 0 bases, with 19 bases lying between them. Germline V gene lookup returns CDR1 MNHEY and CDR2 SMNVEV (reference sequence). The CDR3 is CASSRKGGAEPNYGYTF. The DNA of the CDR3 is TGTGCCAGCAGTCGCAAGGGTGGGGCAGAGCCTAACTATGGCTACACCTTC.